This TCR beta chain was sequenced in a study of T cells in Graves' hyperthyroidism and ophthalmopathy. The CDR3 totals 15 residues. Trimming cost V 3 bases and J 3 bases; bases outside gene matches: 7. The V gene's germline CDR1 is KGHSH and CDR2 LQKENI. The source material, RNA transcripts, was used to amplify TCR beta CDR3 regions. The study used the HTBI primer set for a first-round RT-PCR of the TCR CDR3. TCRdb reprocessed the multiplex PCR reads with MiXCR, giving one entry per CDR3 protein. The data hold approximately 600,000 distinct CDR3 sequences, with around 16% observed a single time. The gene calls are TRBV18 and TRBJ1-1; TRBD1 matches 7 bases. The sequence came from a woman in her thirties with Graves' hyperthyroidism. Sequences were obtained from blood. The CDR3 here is CASSPMPTGYTEAFF. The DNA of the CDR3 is TGTGCCAGCTCACCTATGCCGACAGGGTACACTGAAGCTTTCTTT.